What follows are 24 T cell receptor beta chains derived from one specimen sequenced in a study of blood T cells in healthy people across ages (dated by TCRdb to 2013 to 2016). The method was 5' RACE. For sequencing, an Illumina HiSeq 2500 was employed. The second PCR ran for about 7 to 11 cycles and used a J-beta primer mix along with a sample-barcoded 5' primer. TCRdb took the public reads, trimmed them with fastp at Q25, ran MiXCR for clone calling and kept in-frame beta chains. Every distinct CDR3 protein forms one entry, paired with its most common genes and DNA. The sample has around 1.1 million distinct CDR3 sequences on record, 35% to 40% of them singletons. The ten largest clonotypes hold 13% of the sample. The specimen sequenced was blood. These receptors were taken from a young man in good health.

A few counts support this clonotype. The chain couples TRBV10-3 to TRBJ2-3; D gene unclear. Germline V CDR1 and CDR2: ENHRY, SYGVKD. Trimming removed 0 bases from V and 0 bases from J, with 4 bases in between. The CDR3 consists of 14 residues. Here the CDR3 reads CAISESLSTDTQYF. CDR3 in DNA: TGTGCCATCAGTGAGTCACTTAGCACAGATACGCAGTATTTT.

This sequence joins TRBV3-1 and TRBJ2-7, with 9 bases fitting TRBD1. The CDR3 spans 18 residues. The germline V gene has CDR1 LGHDT and CDR2 YNNKEL (reference sequence). V lost 4 bases to trimming and J lost 0 bases; unmatched junction nucleotides: 13. CDR3 bases: TGTGCCAGCAGCCCCGACCTGGGACAGGGAATAAGCTCCTACGAGCAGTACTTC. Translation: CASSPDLGQGISSYEQYF.

This clonotype was found a few times. V and J are TRBV13 and TRBJ1-1; no clear D. V was cut by 5 bases and J by 5 bases, with 12 bases left in between. There are 13 residues in the CDR3. The V gene's germline CDR1 is PRHDT and CDR2 FYEKMQ (reference sequence). The CDR3 sequence: CASSRGDGTEAFF. DNA of the CDR3: TGTGCCAGCAGCCGAGGCGACGGGACTGAAGCTTTCTTT. The full variable domain, with the rest looked up from reference TRBV13 and TRBJ1-1, is AAGVIQSPRHLIKEKRETATLKCYPIPRHDTVYWYQQGPGQDPQFLISFYEKMQSDKGSIPDRFSAQQFSDYHSELNMSSLELGDSALYFCASSRGDGTEAFFGQGTRLTVV.

The DNA for the CDR3 is TGTGCCAGCAGCTTAAGGAGTAGCGGGGGTTCCTACAATGAGCAGTACTTC. Protein: CASSLRSSGGSYNEQYF. V usage is TRBV7-8 and J usage is TRBJ2-1; TRBD2 agrees at 9 bases. The closer fit of TRBJ2-7 to the DNA end suggests the J call may be wrong. The CDR3 runs 17 residues. Germline assignment: CDR1 SGHVS and CDR2 FQNEAQ.

This clonotype has a handful of counts. The V and J genes are TRBV9 and TRBJ2-1; a possible D gene is TRBD1 (7 bases). CDR3 size: 14 residues. V was trimmed by 0 bases and J by 8 bases, leaving 12 bases between them. Per the germline V gene, CDR1 is SGDLS and CDR2 is YYNGEE. CDR3 DNA sequence: TGTGCCAGCAGCGTAGTTTCCAGGGGGGATGAGCAGTTCTTC. Translation: CASSVVSRGDEQFF.

Only a few counts were recorded for this clonotype. The V gene is TRBV4-3, the J gene TRBJ1-4; 9 bases are a match to TRBD1. The CDR3 is 16 residues long. Germline V CDR1 and CDR2: LGHNA, YSLEER. J gave up 7 bases and V 1 base, and 7 bases lay outside the gene matches. DNA for the CDR3: TGCGCCAGCAGCCAAGGATCAGGACAGGGGAGTGAAAAACTGTTTTTT. Amino acids: CASSQGSGQGSEKLFF.

The V and J genes are TRBV28 and TRBJ1-1, with 7 bases fitting TRBD1. The length of the CDR3 is 12 residues. CDR1 and CDR2 (germline): MDHEN, SYDVKM. V was clipped by 5 bases and J by 11 bases; unmatched bases: 8. The CDR3 region is CASSPDRASAFF. CDR3 bases: TGTGCCAGCAGTCCCGACAGGGCGTCGGCTTTCTTT.

This clonotype was observed a handful of times. The gene calls are TRBV7-9 and TRBJ2-3; D possibly corresponds to TRBD2 (6 bases). Germline V gives CDR1 SEHNR, CDR2 FQNEAQ (reference sequence). With 6 bases removed from V and 5 bases from J, the gap between germline ends came to 27 bases. The CDR3 has 18 amino acids. The CDR3 DNA sequence: TGTGCCAGCAGACTTCAGGGTGGCGGCGGGGAATATTTAGATACGCAGTATTTT. Its protein product is CASRLQGGGGEYLDTQYF.

In this sample, this clonotype turned up a few times. The J gene is TRBJ1-2, the V gene TRBV27; no firm D call. The V end lost 8 bases, the J end lost 6 bases, and 16 bases lay between the germline ends. The CDR3 has 13 residues. Germline CDR1 reads MNHEY; CDR2 reads SMNVEV (reference sequence). Here the CDR3 reads CASSDGLLHGYTF. Here the CDR3 DNA reads TGTGCCAGCTCCGACGGGCTCCTCCATGGCTACACCTTC.

The V call is TRBV4-3, the J call TRBJ1-4, with D possibly being TRBD1 (6 bases). CDR3 length: 18 amino acids. Trimming shortened V by 0 bases and J by 2 bases, and 16 bases separated the two germline ends. Germline values: CDR1 LGHNA, CDR2 YSLEER. As DNA, the CDR3 is TGCGCCAGCAGCCAAGATGCGGCTCGGGGGGCTACTAATGAAAAACTGTTTTTT. It codes for CASSQDAARGATNEKLFF.

The chain couples TRBV12-3 or TRBV12-4 to TRBJ2-1, with 8 bases identical to TRBD2. The CDR3 consists of 16 residues. V lost 6 bases and J lost 3; bases outside the gene matches: 10. The CDR3 region has the DNA TGTGCCAGCAGGGCCGAAGGACTAGCATTCTACAATGAGCAGTTCTTC. It yields the protein CASRAEGLAFYNEQFF.

The chain recombines TRBV20-1 with TRBJ2-6; no clear D. The CDR3 runs to 12 residues. Germline loops: CDR1 DFQATT, CDR2 SNEGSKA (reference sequence). V lost 6 bases and J lost 7, with 10 bases in between. CDR3 amino acids: CSAVSFANVLTF. CDR3 sequence (DNA): TGCAGTGCCGTCTCCTTTGCCAACGTCCTGACTTTC.

This clonotype was seen a handful of times. J is TRBJ2-1 and V is TRBV4-1; a weak D match, TRBD1 (6 bases). V shed 1 base and J shed 2 bases, with 15 bases lying between them. CDR3 length equals 17 residues. CDR1 and CDR2 from the germline V gene are MGHRA and YSYEKL. Here the CDR3 DNA reads TGCGCCAGCAGCCAAGGACCAACAGGGCTCCCCTACAATGAGCAGTTCTTC. Its translation is CASSQGPTGLPYNEQFF.

The V gene is TRBV20-1, the J gene TRBJ2-7; TRBD1 matches at 9 bases. TRBJ2-5 explains the end of the DNA better; the J call may be wrong. This CDR3 is 12 amino acids long. Germline V gene data show CDR1 as DFQATT and CDR2 as SNEGSKA (reference sequence). The CDR3 coding sequence is TGCAGTGCTGTACAGGGGGCCGAGACCCAGTACTTC. Translating it yields CSAVQGAETQYF.

The chain joins TRBV5-1 to TRBJ1-1; D perhaps matches TRBD1 (6 bases). Germline V gene sequence: CDR1 SGHRS, CDR2 YFSETQ. V was trimmed by 4 bases and J by 3 bases, leaving 22 bases between them. The CDR3 is 17 residues long. This CDR3 reads CASSPRQEVRAYTEAFF. The CDR3 region has the DNA TGCGCCAGCAGCCCCCGACAGGAGGTTCGTGCGTACACTGAAGCTTTCTTT. The variable domain in full, completed from reference TRBV5-1 and TRBJ1-1, reads KAGVTQTPRYLIKTRGQQVTLSCSPISGHRSVSWYQQTPGQGLQFLFEYFSETQRNKGNFPGRFSGRQFSNSRSEMNVSTLELGDSALYLCASSPRQEVRAYTEAFFGQGTRLTVV.

CDR3 loop: CASSPRRQPPYNEQFF. The CDR3 coding sequence is TGTGCCAGCTCACCACGCCGGCAACCCCCCTACAATGAGCAGTTCTTC. V usage is TRBV18 and J usage is TRBJ2-1; D uncertain. Trimming stripped 1 base from V and 2 bases from J, with 12 bases between. From germline, CDR1 is KGHSH and CDR2 LQKENI. There are 16 residues in the CDR3.

The V call is TRBV20-1, the J call TRBJ2-3; 10 nucleotides match TRBD2. The CDR3 is 13 residues long. Germline CDR1 and CDR2: DFQATT and SNEGSKA (reference sequence). V lost 2 bases, J lost 5 bases, and 1 base stayed unmatched. The CDR3 spells CSARLAGEDTQYF. CDR3 bases: TGCAGTGCTAGACTAGCGGGGGAAGATACGCAGTATTTT.

This clonotype was found a few times. The chain uses TRBV10-3 and TRBJ1-2, with no clear D. Per the germline V gene, CDR1 is ENHRY and CDR2 is SYGVKD. This CDR3 is built from 15 residues. Trimming removed 4 bases at V and 0 bases at J, with 12 bases between. Here the CDR3 reads CAISGTHPTNYGYTF. The CDR3 DNA follows: TGTGCCATCAGTGGGACCCACCCTACTAACTATGGCTACACCTTC.

J is TRBJ1-1 and V is TRBV6-2 or TRBV6-3, with TRBD1 as a possible D gene (5 bases). The CDR3 runs 12 residues. V was clipped by 8 bases and J by 1 base, with 8 bases between them. The V gene's germline CDR1 is MNHEY and CDR2 SVGEGT. Written as DNA, the CDR3 is TGTGCCAGCGGACACCCGAACACTGAAGCTTTCTTT. Encoded protein: CASGHPNTEAFF.

This clonotype was observed a few times. The V and J genes are TRBV15 and TRBJ2-3; D not resolved. The CDR3 extends over 14 amino acids. Germline loops: CDR1 LNHNV, CDR2 YYDKDF (reference sequence). The V and J ends lost 8 bases and 0 bases respectively, with 12 bases between them. The CDR3 loop reads CATGGLYSTDTQYF. The DNA for the CDR3 is TGTGCCACCGGTGGGCTGTACAGCACAGATACGCAGTATTTT.

The chain joins TRBV4-3 to TRBJ2-2; no definite D call. CDR1 and CDR2 (germline): LGHNA, YSLEER. The CDR3 is made up of 13 amino acids. Trimming removed 0 bases from V and 7 bases from J, with 6 bases in between. CDR3: CASSQDFGGELFF. The CDR3 nucleotides read TGCGCCAGCAGCCAAGATTTCGGCGGGGAGCTGTTTTTT.

This clonotype was detected many times. The J gene is TRBJ2-1, the V gene TRBV10-3; 9 bases map to TRBD1. Per germline, CDR1 ENHRY and CDR2 SYGVKD. This CDR3 has 15 amino acids. The V and J ends lost 6 bases and 3 bases, in that order; junction bases with no gene match: 6. The CDR3 protein is CAIRSGTGYYNEQFF. CDR3 in DNA: TGTGCCATCAGATCCGGGACAGGGTACTACAATGAGCAGTTCTTC.

This clonotype was seen only a few times. V usage is TRBV19 and J usage is TRBJ2-5; TRBD2 agrees at 7 bases. The ends lost 7 bases at V and 4 bases at J; junction bases unmatched: 9. CDR1 is LNHDA and CDR2 is SQIVND in the germline V gene (reference sequence). The length of the CDR3 is 14 residues. The CDR3 bases are TGTGCCAGTACCAACTTCGGGGGGTCAGAGACCCAGTACTTC. It is translated as CASTNFGGSETQYF.

This chain links TRBV18 with TRBJ2-1; 9 nucleotides match TRBD1. The CDR3 has 17 amino acids. With 6 bases clipped from V and 2 bases from J, the junction kept 11 bases outside the gene matches. CDR1 and CDR2 (germline): KGHSH, LQKENI. The CDR3 spells CASSSRGGQGTYNEQFF. The CDR3 DNA is TGTGCCAGCTCGTCGCGAGGGGGACAGGGAACCTACAATGAGCAGTTCTTC.